This T cell receptor (beta chain) was profiled in a study of cytomegalovirus exposure and HLA in healthy donors. Points from the study as a whole: Usually a TCR sequence was rare, but some public TCRs were found in many donors. Cytomegalovirus-associated TCR beta chains were listed, numbering 150 to 200.

The PCR made use of 60 Vbeta and 13 Jbeta primers. Profiling relied on immunoSEQ multiplex PCR, and the TCRdb table lists in-frame clones only, not all of them. The sample holds 200,000 to 250,000 clones. Worth noting for this clone: The antigen is unknown.

Trimming removed 4 bases from V and 7 bases from J; junction bases left unmatched: 4. Germline loops: CDR1 LNHDA, CDR2 SQIVND (reference sequence). CDR3 size: 13 residues. Sequenced sample: PBMCs. This receptor was obtained from a woman in her 30s in good health and CMV-seropositive. The chain employs TRBV19 and TRBJ1-2; 9 bases are shared with TRBD1. The CDR3 sequence: CASSTRDRAGYTF. CDR3 DNA sequence: TGTGCCAGTAGTACTCGGGACAGGGCTGGCTACACCTTC.